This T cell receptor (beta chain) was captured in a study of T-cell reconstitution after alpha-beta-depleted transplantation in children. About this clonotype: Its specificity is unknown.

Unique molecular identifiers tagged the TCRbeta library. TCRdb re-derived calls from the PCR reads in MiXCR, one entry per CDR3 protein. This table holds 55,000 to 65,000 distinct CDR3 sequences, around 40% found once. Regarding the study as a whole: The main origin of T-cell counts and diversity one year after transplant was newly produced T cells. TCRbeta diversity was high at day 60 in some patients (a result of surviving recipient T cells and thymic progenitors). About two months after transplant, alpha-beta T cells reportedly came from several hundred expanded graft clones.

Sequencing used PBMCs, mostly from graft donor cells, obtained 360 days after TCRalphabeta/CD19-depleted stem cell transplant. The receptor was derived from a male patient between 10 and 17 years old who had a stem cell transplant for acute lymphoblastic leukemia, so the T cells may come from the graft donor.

Written as DNA, the CDR3 is TGTGCCAGCAGTTTACTGGCGGGACTAGCGGGAGGAGATACGCAGTATTTT. Protein product: CASSLLAGLAGGDTQYF. This sequence joins TRBV12-3 or TRBV12-4 and TRBJ2-3; 15 bases agree with TRBD2. The CDR3 consists of 17 residues. V was pared by 2 bases and J by 5 bases, with 5 bases of the junction left unmatched.